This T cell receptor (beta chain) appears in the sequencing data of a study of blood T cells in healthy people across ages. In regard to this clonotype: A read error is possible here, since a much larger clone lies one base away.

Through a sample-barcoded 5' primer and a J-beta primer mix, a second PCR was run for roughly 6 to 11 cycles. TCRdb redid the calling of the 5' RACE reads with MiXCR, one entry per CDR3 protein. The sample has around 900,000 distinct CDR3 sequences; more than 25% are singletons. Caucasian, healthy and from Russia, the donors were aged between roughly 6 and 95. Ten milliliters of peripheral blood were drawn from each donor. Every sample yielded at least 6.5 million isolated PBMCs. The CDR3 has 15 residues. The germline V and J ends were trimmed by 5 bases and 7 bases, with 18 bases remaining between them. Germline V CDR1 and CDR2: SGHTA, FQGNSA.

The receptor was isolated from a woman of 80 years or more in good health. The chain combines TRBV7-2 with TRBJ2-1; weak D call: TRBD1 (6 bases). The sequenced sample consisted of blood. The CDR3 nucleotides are TGTGCCAGCAGCGCCGGAGAGGGGGTTTGGAATGAGCAGTTCTTC. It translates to CASSAGEGVWNEQFF.